This T cell receptor (beta chain) was documented in a study of blood T cell repertoires in COVID-19 (dated by TCRdb to 2020 to 2021). A note on the overall study: Samples from collaborators originated in the United States, Italy and Spain and spanned both the acute and convalescent phases of COVID-19. The prospective study material was composed of cDNA or gDNA derived from T cells, B-cell-depleted T cells, or PBMCs. Subjects who had been exposed to COVID-19, were actively infected with it, or had recovered from it provided the deeply sampled blood TCRbeta repertoires that made up the dataset. A freely available public database, intended as a resource for researchers studying the immune response to SARS-CoV-2, is where the repertoires were released. The samples were drawn from the first 160 participants of the ongoing ImmuneRACE study and from 1,200 or so subjects provided by 6 global collaborators. Nearly every sample came with metadata listing a de-identified subject ID, COVID-19 status, age in years and sex. Where available, HLA class I and class II types were obtained from metadata supplied by the sample provider rather than from assay-based typing.

TCRbeta CDR3 regions were amplified from genomic DNA by means of the immunoSEQ Assay, a bias-controlled multiplex PCR. The study's own analysis went as follows. Nucleated cell counts per sample were estimated from amplification of reference gene primers within the assay. Sequence reads were collapsed and filtered to measure the absolute abundance of every unique TCRbeta CDR3 rearrangement. For each sample, productive Simpson clonality was calculated by taking the square root of Simpson's diversity index across productive rearrangements. This immuneACCESS table, as held by TCRdb, lists in-frame sequences with V and J called but not all clones. Of the missing ones, under half trace to an unresolved V gene in checked studies; the others have no known cause. V and J calls plus clone size are reproduced from that table; the DNA served to infer D and trimming. The table for this sample lists about 180,000 clones; 80% to 90% of them were counted only once. Roughly 1.4% of the sample is held by the ten biggest clonotypes.

Concerning this clone: Its antigen remains undetermined. The sample holds no much larger clone one base away, and base qualities are not on file.

Each collaborating institution followed its own protocols to collect whole blood in K2EDTA tubes. For TCRbeta analysis, collaborators shipped samples in one of three forms: frozen whole blood, isolated PBMCs, or DNA extracted from either of those sample types. From the germline V gene, CDR1 is SGHTA and CDR2 is FQGNSA. From cysteine to phenylalanine, the CDR3 is 15 amino acids long. Solely the CDR3 DNA is kept, with 45 bases framed from the first base. V is pruned by 5 bases and J by 3 bases, leaving 8 bases of the junction without a gene match. Study-level results and caveats: How much clinical and demographic metadata was included differed by source and by participant, and the metadata was provided uncurated.

In this chain, TRBV7-2 is recombined with TRBJ2-7, with 9 middle bases fitting TRBD2. The sequencing input was peripheral blood. The receptor's source is a woman in her 50s with acute or convalescent COVID-19. The DNA sequence reads TGTGCCAGCAGCCGTAGTAGCGGGGGCCTCTACGAGCAGTACTTC. The encoded protein is CASSRSSGGLYEQYF.